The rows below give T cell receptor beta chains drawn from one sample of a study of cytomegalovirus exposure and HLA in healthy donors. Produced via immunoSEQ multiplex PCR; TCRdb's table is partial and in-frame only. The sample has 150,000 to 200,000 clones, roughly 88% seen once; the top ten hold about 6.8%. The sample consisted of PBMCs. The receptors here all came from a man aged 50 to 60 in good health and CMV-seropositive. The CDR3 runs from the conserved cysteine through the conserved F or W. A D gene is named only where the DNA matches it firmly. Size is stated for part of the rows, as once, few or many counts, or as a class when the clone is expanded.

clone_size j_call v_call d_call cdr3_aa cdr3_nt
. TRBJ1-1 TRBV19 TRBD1 CASSPPGQGARSGTEAFF TGTGCCAGTAGTCCCCCGGGACAGGGGGCGCGATCGGGCACTGAAGCTTTCTTT
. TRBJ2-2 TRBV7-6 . CASSPRGLTGELFF TGTGCCAGCAGCCCCCGAGGACTCACCGGGGAGCTGTTTTTT
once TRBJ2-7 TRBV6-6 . CASSPTRGLYEQYF TGTGCCAGCAGTCCTACGCGGGGTCTCTACGAGCAGTACTTC
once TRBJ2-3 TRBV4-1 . CASSQTGTSTDTQYF TGCGCCAGCAGCCAAACGGGGACTAGCACAGATACGCAGTATTTT
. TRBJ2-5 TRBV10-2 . CASRAGLVQETQYF TGCGCCAGCAGGGCGGGACTGGTACAAGAGACCCAGTACTTC
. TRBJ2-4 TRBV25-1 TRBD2 CASSEYEGLAGGRDIQYF TGTGCCAGCAGTGAATATGAGGGACTAGCGGGAGGGAGGGACATTCAGTACTTC
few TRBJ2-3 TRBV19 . CASSIRVQMATGHYTQYF TGTGCCAGTAGTATTAGGGTGCAGATGGCCACGGGACATTATACGCAGTATTTT
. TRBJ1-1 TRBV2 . CASRADTATEAFF TGTGCCAGCAGAGCCGACACGGCAACTGAAGCTTTCTTT
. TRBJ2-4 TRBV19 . CASSIKGGIAKNIQYF TGTGCCAGTAGTATAAAGGGAGGAATAGCCAAAAACATTCAGTACTTC
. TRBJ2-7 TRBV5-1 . CASSLMEQGIYEQYF TGCGCCAGCAGCTTGATGGAGCAGGGTATCTACGAGCAGTACTTC
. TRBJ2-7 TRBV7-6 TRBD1 CASSLMTGVTGEQYF TGTGCCAGCAGCTTAATGACAGGGGTTACGGGCGAGCAGTACTTC
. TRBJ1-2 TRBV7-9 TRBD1 CASSLTGVRHYGYTF TGTGCCAGCAGCCTCACAGGGGTCCGGCACTATGGCTACACCTTC
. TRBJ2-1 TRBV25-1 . CASSEWGDNEQFF TGTGCCAGCAGTGAATGGGGGGACAATGAGCAGTTCTTC
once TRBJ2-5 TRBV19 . CASSIALATQTQYF TGTGCCAGTAGTATAGCCCTAGCTACTCAGACCCAGTACTTC
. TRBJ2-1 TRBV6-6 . CATGGGGSYNEQFF TGTGCCACCGGAGGGGGGGGGTCCTACAATGAGCAGTTCTTC
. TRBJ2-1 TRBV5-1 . CASSARDSTYNEQFF TGCGCCAGCAGCGCCCGAGACAGTACCTACAATGAGCAGTTCTTC
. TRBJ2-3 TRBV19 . CASSFLDYGDTQYF TGTGCCAGTAGTTTTCTAGATTATGGAGATACGCAGTATTTT
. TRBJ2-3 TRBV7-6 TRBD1 CASSRPGGVPDTQYF TGTGCCAGCAGCCGACCAGGGGGTGTCCCAGATACGCAGTATTTT
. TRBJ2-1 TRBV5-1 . CASSLGGYSSYNEQFF TGCGCCAGCAGCTTGGGGGGCTACTCGTCCTACAATGAGCAGTTCTTC
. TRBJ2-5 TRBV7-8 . CASSPLLGLEGTQYF TGTGCCAGCAGCCCCCTGTTGGGGCTCGAAGGGACCCAGTACTTC
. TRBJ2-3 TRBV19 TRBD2 CATQGRAGGEDTQYF TGTGCCACCCAAGGCCGAGCGGGAGGAGAAGATACGCAGTATTTT
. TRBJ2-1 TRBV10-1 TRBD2 CASSAGTSGRANEQFF TGCGCCAGCAGTGCCGGGACTAGCGGGAGGGCCAATGAGCAGTTCTTC
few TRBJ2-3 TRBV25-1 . CASKLHGDTQYF TGTGCCAGCAAACTCCATGGAGATACGCAGTATTTT
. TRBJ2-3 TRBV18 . CASSPLVPRHGTDTQYF TGTGCCAGCTCACCACTAGTACCCCGTCACGGCACAGATACGCAGTATTTT
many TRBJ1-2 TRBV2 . CASSEAATVYGYTF TGTGCCAGCAGTGAAGCGGCGACAGTCTATGGCTACACCTTC
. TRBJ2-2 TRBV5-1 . CASAPRGAENTGELFF TGCGCCAGCGCCCCGCGGGGAGCGGAAAACACCGGGGAGCTGTTTTTT
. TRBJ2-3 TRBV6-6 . CASSNRDSRRDTQYF TGTGCCAGCAGCAACCGGGACTCCAGACGGGATACGCAGTATTTT
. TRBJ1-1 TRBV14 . CASSQRPDQMNTEAFF TGTGCCAGCAGCCAGCGGCCAGACCAAATGAACACTGAAGCTTTCTTT
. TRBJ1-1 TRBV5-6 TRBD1 CASNYRGSMNTEAFF TGTGCCAGCAATTACAGGGGGTCCATGAACACTGAAGCTTTCTTT
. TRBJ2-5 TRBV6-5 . CASSYSSGRGETQYF TGTGCCAGCAGTTACTCATCCGGGCGCGGGGAGACCCAGTACTTC
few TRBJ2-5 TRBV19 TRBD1 CASSIDLTGILYQETQYF TGTGCCAGTAGTATAGATCTGACAGGGATCTTGTACCAAGAGACCCAGTACTTC
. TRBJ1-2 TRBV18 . CASSPRGGRGLDGYTF TGTGCCAGCTCACCTCGCGGGGGCCGAGGTTTGGATGGCTACACCTTC
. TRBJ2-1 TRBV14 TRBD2 CASSQDLLAGDYNEQFF TGTGCCAGCAGCCAAGATCTACTAGCGGGGGACTACAATGAGCAGTTCTTC
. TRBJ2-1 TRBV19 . CASSIRAGTYNEQFF TGTGCCAGTAGTATAAGGGCGGGGACCTACAATGAGCAGTTCTTC
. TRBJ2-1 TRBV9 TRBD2 CASSSLAGVGDEQFF TGTGCCAGCAGCTCCTTAGCGGGAGTAGGGGATGAGCAGTTCTTC
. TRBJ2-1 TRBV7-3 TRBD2 CASSLSGLAGLEQFF TGTGCCAGCAGCTTATCCGGACTAGCCGGGCTTGAGCAGTTCTTC
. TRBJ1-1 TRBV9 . CASSGWDLGTEAFF TGTGCCAGCAGCGGGTGGGACTTGGGCACTGAAGCTTTCTTT
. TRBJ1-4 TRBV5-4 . CASSLGGGLGEKLFF TGTGCCAGCAGCTTGGGTGGAGGGCTAGGAGAAAAACTGTTTTTT
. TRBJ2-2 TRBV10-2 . CASSPTTGELFF TGCGCCAGCAGTCCGACAACCGGGGAGCTGTTTTTT
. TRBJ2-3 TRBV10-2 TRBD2 CASSESGLAGTGDTQYF TGCGCCAGCAGTGAGTCAGGACTAGCGGGGACGGGAGATACGCAGTATTTT
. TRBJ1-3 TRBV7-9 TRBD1 CASSSRQGSDGNTIYF TGTGCCAGCAGCTCGAGACAGGGAAGTGACGGAAACACCATATATTTT
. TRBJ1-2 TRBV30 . CAWSVHSSNYGYTF TGTGCCTGGAGTGTACACAGTTCTAACTATGGCTACACCTTC
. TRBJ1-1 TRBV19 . CASSGGRGGSAEAFF TGTGCCAGTAGTGGAGGACGCGGAGGGTCCGCTGAAGCTTTCTTT
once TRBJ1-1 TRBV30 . CAWSPSLNTEAFF TGTGCCTGGAGTCCCTCCCTGAACACTGAAGCTTTCTTT
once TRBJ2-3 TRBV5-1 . CASRDNPSTDTQYF TGCGCCAGCCGCGACAATCCTAGCACAGATACGCAGTATTTT